Below, 26 T cell receptor beta chains from the same sample are listed, as sequenced in a study of shared clonotypes between healthy human individuals. Naive-designated CD8 cells lacked CD45RO, were positively enriched for CCR7, and omitted terminally differentiated effector memory CD45RA+ cells. Sequenced by immunoSEQ multiplex PCR; TCRdb stores in-frame clones only, minus some. The table has about 800,000 clones, about 96% seen once. The sample was naive CD8+ T cells sorted from blood. The receptors were gathered from a man aged 25 to 40 in good health.

With respect to this clone: Other DNA sequences within the sample encode an identical CDR3. The V call is TRBV29-1, the J call TRBJ2-7, with D unresolved. The ends were cut back, 0 bases at V and 4 bases at J, with 7 bases in the middle. The length of the CDR3 is 12 residues. Germline CDR1 reads SQVTM; CDR2 reads ANQGSEA. The CDR3 sequence: CSVEDRAYEQYF. The CDR3 region has the DNA TGCAGCGTTGAAGACCGGGCTTACGAGCAGTACTTC.

The chain is built from TRBV6-5 and TRBJ2-2, with D maybe TRBD2 (5 bases). In germline, CDR1 is MNHEY, CDR2 SVGAGI. The CDR3 contains 15 residues. The V and J ends lost 3 bases and 0 bases respectively, with 8 bases between them. The CDR3 DNA reads as TGTGCCAGCAGTTATGACGGGACGAACACCGGGGAGCTGTTTTTT. Its translation is CASSYDGTNTGELFF.

A word on this clone: One end of the junction fails to match germline, which may point to a read error. This specimen includes other DNA sequences encoding the same CDR3. The chain carries TRBV27 and TRBJ1-1; the D is unclear. The CDR3 extends over 11 amino acids. Germline-derived CDR1 and CDR2 are MNHEY and SMNVEV (reference sequence). CDR3 sequence (DNA): TGCGCCAGTACTGGGAACACTGAAGCTTTCTTT. Its protein is CASTGNTEAFF.

Turning to this clone: The identical CDR3 is also encoded by other nucleotide sequences in the sample. The chain links TRBV7-6 to TRBJ2-7; 10 bases fit TRBD2. The CDR3 sequence is 15 residues long. V lost 1 base and J lost 2; bases outside the gene matches: 2. The germline gives CDR1 SGHVS, CDR2 FNYEAQ. The CDR3 is CASSLELAGAYEQYF. As DNA, the CDR3 is TGTGCCAGCAGCTTAGAGCTAGCGGGGGCCTACGAGCAGTACTTC.

The genes are TRBV29-1 and TRBJ2-2, with unresolved D. The V end was cut by 4 bases, the J end by 8 bases, with 8 bases between. CDR3 length: 11 amino acids. Germline lookup yields CDR1 SQVTM and CDR2 ANQGSEA. The CDR3 nucleotides read TGCAGCGTTGTGGCAGAAGGGGAGCTGTTTTTT. Translated, it gives CSVVAEGELFF.

The chain carries TRBV29-1 and TRBJ1-1; D possibly corresponds to TRBD1 (5 bases). Germline loops: CDR1 SQVTM, CDR2 ANQGSEA. V shed 7 bases and J shed 3 bases, with 15 bases lying between them. The CDR3 has 13 amino acids. CDR3 loop: CSATRTPYTEAFF. DNA of the CDR3: TGCAGCGCCACTAGGACACCATACACTGAAGCTTTCTTT.

V gene TRBV4-1 combines with J gene TRBJ2-3; 7 nucleotides align to TRBD2. V trimming: 2 bases; J trimming: 6 bases; junction bases outside the gene matches: 8. Germline V gene lookup returns CDR1 MGHRA and CDR2 YSYEKL. The CDR3 consists of 15 residues. The CDR3 DNA is TGCGCCAGCAGCCAACCCCCTCTCGGGGGGGATACGCAGTATTTT. It translates to CASSQPPLGGDTQYF.

With regard to this clone: The sample carries other DNA sequences with the same CDR3. This sequence joins TRBV2 and TRBJ2-7; D possibly corresponds to TRBD1 (5 bases). The CDR3 has 15 residues. Germline V gene sequence: CDR1 SNHLY, CDR2 FYNNEI. V lost 0 bases and J 0 bases, leaving 9 bases between the germline ends. Here the CDR3 DNA reads TGTGCCAGCAGTGAAGCTCCAGGGTCCTCCTACGAGCAGTACTTC. It specifies CASSEAPGSSYEQYF.

This chain connects TRBV2 to TRBJ2-7; TRBD1 aligns across 9 bases. Germline assignment: CDR1 SNHLY and CDR2 FYNNEI. This CDR3 is 14 amino acids long. Unmatched junction bases numbered 6, after V lost 3 bases and J lost 6 bases. CDR3 coding DNA: TGTGCCAGCAGTGACGGGACAGGGAGAGGCGAGCAGTACTTC. Translation: CASSDGTGRGEQYF.

The rearrangement uses TRBV4-1 and TRBJ2-7; no reliable D call. This CDR3 has 15 residues. The germline V gene has CDR1 MGHRA and CDR2 YSYEKL. Trimming shortened V by 1 base and J by 1 base, and 11 bases separated the two germline ends. CDR3 region: CASSQAALGSYEQYF. CDR3 DNA sequence: TGCGCCAGCAGCCAAGCCGCGTTAGGATCCTACGAGCAGTACTTC.

This clone was seen only once. This chain uses TRBV29-1 with TRBJ2-1; TRBD2 agrees at 8 bases. V dropped 3 bases and J dropped 5; count of bases not matched to a gene: 15. Germline V gene lookup returns CDR1 SQVTM and CDR2 ANQGSEA. The CDR3 consists of 17 residues. CDR3 loop: CSVDGDDKREHDNEQFF. CDR3 coding DNA: TGCAGCGTTGATGGCGATGATAAGCGGGAGCATGACAATGAGCAGTTCTTC.

The chain joins TRBV29-1 to TRBJ1-1, with a possible D match to TRBD1 (5 bases). V lost 8 bases, J lost 1 base, and 17 bases lay in between. CDR3 size: 14 residues. CDR1 and CDR2 (germline): SQVTM, ANQGSEA. The CDR3 coding sequence is TGCAGCATCCCGGGGGTAAAGTGGAACACTGAAGCTTTCTTT. Amino acid sequence: CSIPGVKWNTEAFF. The variable domain in full, with the rest retrieved from reference TRBV29-1 and TRBJ1-1, is SAVISQKPSRDICQRGTSLTIQCQVDSQVTMMFWYRQQPGQSLTLIATANQGSEATYESGFVIDKFPISRPNLTFSTLTVSNMSPEDSSIYLCSIPGVKWNTEAFFGQGTRLTVV.

This clone was seen just once. The CDR3 sequence is CASSAGAVYNEQFF. The CDR3 DNA is TGTGCCAGCAGCGCAGGGGCGGTATACAATGAGCAGTTCTTC. The genes are TRBV7-9 and TRBJ2-1, with D maybe TRBD1 (6 bases). CDR1 and CDR2 from the germline V gene are SEHNR and FQNEAQ (reference sequence). The V gene lost 5 bases and the J gene lost 4 bases, with 12 bases spanning the gap. The CDR3 contains 14 residues.

The chain has TRBV29-1 and TRBJ2-3; D unresolved. The CDR3 is made up of 13 amino acids. V gave up 5 bases and J gave up 2 bases, with 11 bases separating them. Germline CDR1 and CDR2: SQVTM and ANQGSEA. The CDR3 protein is CSVCRASTDTQYF. The CDR3 coding sequence is TGCAGCGTTTGCCGAGCGTCCACAGATACGCAGTATTTT.

V gene TRBV7-9 combines with J gene TRBJ2-1, with no clear D. This CDR3 contains 14 residues. Trimming took 6 bases from V and 5 from J, leaving 14 bases between them. Germline-derived CDR1 and CDR2 are SEHNR and FQNEAQ (reference sequence). The CDR3 reads CASRPSEANNEQFF. The CDR3 coding sequence is TGTGCCAGCAGGCCGTCTGAAGCCAACAATGAGCAGTTCTTC.

The V call is TRBV6-1, the J call TRBJ2-7, with a weak D call TRBD2 (5 bases). The V gene lost 3 bases and the J gene lost 3 bases, with 12 bases spanning the gap. The CDR3 has 14 residues. Germline CDR1 and CDR2: MNHNS and SASEGT. The CDR3: CASSDLGSDYEQYF. Written as DNA, the CDR3 is TGTGCCAGCAGTGACTTAGGGAGCGACTACGAGCAGTACTTC.

This clone was picked up one time. Here the CDR3 DNA reads TGTGCCAGCAGAGGGACTAGGAGCTCCTACAATGAGCAGTTCTTC. Residues: CASRGTRSSYNEQFF. The chain combines TRBV27 with TRBJ2-1, with 8 bases matching TRBD2. The CDR3 runs to 15 residues. With V trimmed by 6 bases and J by 0 bases, 4 bases remained unmatched. Germline CDR1 reads MNHEY; CDR2 reads SMNVEV (reference sequence).

J is TRBJ2-7 and V is TRBV5-6, with D hard to call. The CDR3 sequence is 14 residues long. Looked up from germline, CDR1 is SGHDT and CDR2 is YYEEEE. The V and J ends lost 2 bases and 1 base respectively, with 10 bases between them. This CDR3 reads CASSLQQRSYEQYF. The CDR3 DNA reads TGTGCCAGCAGCTTACAGCAAAGGTCCTACGAGCAGTACTTC.

The CDR3 bases are TGTGCCAGCACTACAGGCGCCTACAATGAGCAGTTCTTC. This gives the protein CASTTGAYNEQFF. The chain joins TRBV27 to TRBJ2-1; D might be TRBD1 (5 bases). CDR3 length: 13 residues. Trimming removed 7 bases at V and 2 bases at J, with 9 bases between. Germline values: CDR1 MNHEY, CDR2 SMNVEV (reference sequence).

This chain joins TRBV27 and TRBJ2-7, with D hard to call. Trimming shortened V by 5 bases and J by 3 bases, and 14 bases separated the two germline ends. Germline V gene lookup returns CDR1 MNHEY and CDR2 SMNVEV (reference sequence). The CDR3 extends over 14 amino acids. The CDR3 loop reads CASSAFKVGYEQYF. The CDR3 coding sequence is TGTGCCAGCAGTGCCTTCAAAGTGGGCTACGAGCAGTACTTC.

The chain carries TRBV28 and TRBJ2-7; no clear D. V was shortened by 6 bases and J by 3 bases, with 18 bases between the two germline ends. The CDR3 spans 15 residues. The germline CDR1 and CDR2 sequences are MDHEN and SYDVKM. The CDR3 region has the DNA TGTGCCAGCAGCCAAGTCGGTCCCCTAGGCTACGAGCAGTACTTC. Encoded protein: CASSQVGPLGYEQYF.

This chain connects TRBV7-2 to TRBJ2-5; D gene ambiguous. Looked up from germline, CDR1 is SGHTA and CDR2 is FQGNSA. The CDR3 is 15 residues long. V was shortened by 2 bases and J by 5 bases, with 15 bases between the two germline ends. CDR3 sequence: CASSLLTAPAETQYF. DNA of the CDR3: TGTGCCAGCAGCTTACTCACAGCACCGGCGGAGACCCAGTACTTC.

The chain links TRBV14 to TRBJ2-7; either TRBD1 or TRBD2 may fit D (5 bases each). The CDR3 runs to 16 residues. V shed 0 bases and J shed 6 bases, with 18 bases lying between them. Germline CDR1 reads SGHDN; CDR2 reads FVKESK. This CDR3 is CASSQDSGHTTLEQYF. The CDR3 bases are TGTGCCAGCAGCCAAGACAGCGGACATACCACCCTCGAGCAGTACTTC.

This chain links TRBV7-9 with TRBJ2-3; perhaps D is TRBD1 or TRBD2 (5 bases each). The CDR3 runs to 16 residues. From germline, CDR1 is SEHNR and CDR2 FQNEAQ (reference sequence). V was cut by 3 bases and J by 1 base, with 14 bases left in between. The CDR3 here is CASSFNPGRRTDTQYF. The CDR3 nucleotides are TGTGCCAGCAGCTTTAATCCGGGACGACGCACAGATACGCAGTATTTT.

This chain uses TRBV6-5 with TRBJ2-2; TRBD2 aligns across 8 bases. V lost 2 bases and J lost 4; bases outside the gene matches: 6. The germline gives CDR1 MNHEY, CDR2 SVGAGI. The CDR3 is 16 residues long. The CDR3: CASSYEPAGVTGELFF. The CDR3 nucleotides are TGTGCCAGCAGTTACGAACCAGCGGGAGTCACCGGGGAGCTGTTTTTT.

CDR3 nucleotides: TGCGCCAGCAGCCAAGATCGTATGGACACCGGGGAGCTGTTTTTT. It codes for CASSQDRMDTGELFF. This chain links TRBV4-3 with TRBJ2-2, with unresolved D. Trimming cost V 0 bases and J 3 bases, with 8 bases left between them. CDR3 length: 15 amino acids. CDR1 is LGHNA and CDR2 is YSLEER in the germline V gene.